The 21 T cell receptor beta chains in this list originate from one sample, sequenced in a study of CD8+CD57+ T cells in acquired aplastic anemia. Using genomic DNA as the template, TCR beta VDJ and CDR3 profiling was carried out. One entry per CDR3 protein results from TCRdb running MiXCR on the reads. This table has roughly 500,000 distinct CDR3 sequences, around 33% appearing once. All patients picked for sequencing had shown, by flow cytometry, an expansion of CD8+CD57+ cells. Sequenced material: sorted CD4+, CD8+, or CD8+CD57+ T cells (not recorded which) from PBMCs. These receptors came from a human donor with aplastic anemia.

As regards this clonotype: A much larger clonotype is one base distant, so this may be a read error. V gene TRBV12-3 or TRBV12-4 combines with J gene TRBJ2-7, with D possibly being TRBD1 (5 bases). The V end was cut by 5 bases, the J end by 4 bases, with 21 bases between. There are 16 residues in the CDR3. The CDR3 here is CASSPPSRDRRYEQYF. The CDR3 coding sequence is TGTGCCAGCAGTCCCCCTTCCCGAGACAGACGGTACGAGCAGTACTTC.

The chain combines TRBV9 with TRBJ2-3, with TRBD2 matching 7 bases. The ends lost 3 bases at V and 1 base at J; junction bases unmatched: 8. In germline, CDR1 is SGDLS, CDR2 YYNGEE. This CDR3 region has 16 residues. The CDR3 DNA sequence: TGTGCCAGCAGCGGAAAGCGGGAAAGGGGCACAGATACGCAGTATTTT. It translates to CASSGKRERGTDTQYF. The full variable domain, rest sourced from reference TRBV9 and TRBJ2-3, is DSGVTQTPKHLITATGQRVTLRCSPRSGDLSVYWYQQSLDQGLQFLIQYYNGEERAKGNILERFSAQQFPDLHSELNLSSLELGDSALYFCASSGKRERGTDTQYFGPGTRLTVL.

This chain joins TRBV30 and TRBJ1-6, with TRBD1 matching over 10 bases. V was clipped by 4 bases and J by 7 bases; unmatched bases: 10. Germline V gene lookup returns CDR1 GTSNPN and CDR2 SVGIG (reference sequence). The CDR3 spans 16 residues. The CDR3 sequence: CAWTSRDRGSNSPLHF. For the CDR3, the DNA is TGTGCCTGGACTTCCCGGGACAGGGGTTCGAATTCACCCCTCCACTTT.

The sample holds a few counts of this clonotype. This chain connects TRBV20-1 to TRBJ1-1; D gene ambiguous. Trimming left V 0 bases short and J 1 base short, with 9 bases between. CDR3 length: 14 amino acids. Looked up from germline, CDR1 is DFQATT and CDR2 is SNEGSKA (reference sequence). CDR3 in DNA: TGCAGTGCTAGAGATGTACGGACGAACACTGAAGCTTTCTTT. Amino acid sequence: CSARDVRTNTEAFF.

Only a few counts were recorded for this clonotype. This chain links TRBV30 with TRBJ1-2, with D hard to call. This CDR3 contains 15 residues. CDR1 and CDR2 (germline): GTSNPN, SVGIG (reference sequence). V shed 0 bases and J shed 4 bases, with 15 bases lying between them. The CDR3 here is CAWSVPETYSYGYTF. The CDR3 DNA is TGTGCCTGGAGTGTACCTGAGACATACAGCTATGGCTACACCTTC. Looking up the rest from reference TRBV30 and TRBJ1-2 gives the full variable domain: SQTIHQWPATLVQPVGSPLSLECTVEGTSNPNLYWYRQAAGRGLQLLFYSVGIGQISSEVPQNLSASRPQDRQFILSSKKLLLSDSGFYLCAWSVPETYSYGYTFGSGTRLTVV.

This clonotype was recorded at least ten times. The chain uses TRBV20-1 and TRBJ2-7; the D gene could be TRBD1 or TRBD2 (5 bases each). The CDR3 consists of 13 residues. Trimming stripped 6 bases from V and 2 bases from J, with 14 bases between. In germline, CDR1 is DFQATT, CDR2 SNEGSKA (reference sequence). The CDR3 region has the DNA TGCAGTGCCCAGGGACCGGGGACCTACGAGCAGTACTTC. This codes for CSAQGPGTYEQYF.

In the case of this clonotype: A much larger clonotype is one base distant, so this may be a read error. The genes are TRBV20-1 and TRBJ1-2, with D hard to call. CDR1 and CDR2 from the germline V gene are DFQATT and SNEGSKA (reference sequence). This CDR3 has 10 amino acids. The CDR3 reads CSARDGGSLF. The DNA of the CDR3 is TGCAGTGCTAGAGATGGAGGGTCTTTATTC.

In the case of this clonotype: The CDR3 carries no conserved terminal phenylalanine or tryptophan, so it likely arises from a read error. V and J are TRBV19 and TRBJ2-3; 8 bases map to TRBD1. V lost 9 bases and J lost 3; bases outside the gene matches: 11. The V gene's germline CDR1 is LNHDA and CDR2 SQIVND (reference sequence). The CDR3 sequence is 15 residues long. The DNA for the CDR3 is TGTGCCAGCACGTCGAGACAGGGGTTAACAGATACGCAGTATCTT. Its protein product is CASTSRQGLTDTQYL.

The J gene is TRBJ1-4, the V gene TRBV7-2; D possibly corresponds to TRBD1 (5 bases). The CDR3 totals 12 residues. Trimming cost V 6 bases and J 10 bases, with 12 bases left between them. In germline, CDR1 is SGHTA, CDR2 FQGNSA. CDR3 nucleotides: TGTGCCAGCAGTCCCTCGGGGGGAAAACTGTTTTTT. Translating it yields CASSPSGGKLFF.

This chain links TRBV9 with TRBJ2-2; a possible D gene is TRBD1 (6 bases). V lost 3 bases and J 3 bases, leaving 15 bases between the germline ends. CDR1 is SGDLS and CDR2 is YYNGEE in the germline V gene. The CDR3 totals 16 residues. The CDR3 DNA reads as TGTGCCAGCAGCGCCGGGCAGGGGTATGACACCGGGGAGCTGTTTTTT. It encodes CASSAGQGYDTGELFF. Variable domain in full (rest from reference TRBV9 and TRBJ2-2): DSGVTQTPKHLITATGQRVTLRCSPRSGDLSVYWYQQSLDQGLQFLIQYYNGEERAKGNILERFSAQQFPDLHSELNLSSLELGDSALYFCASSAGQGYDTGELFFGEGSRLTVL.

The chain carries TRBV15 and TRBJ1-3; no firm D call. Germline lookup yields CDR1 LNHNV and CDR2 YYDKDF (reference sequence). There are 14 residues in the CDR3. V was pared by 0 bases and J by 3 bases, with 6 bases between. CDR3 nucleotide sequence: TGTGCCACCAGCAGAGACACGGTTGGAAACACCATATATTTT. Amino acids: CATSRDTVGNTIYF. The whole variable domain, remainder taken from reference TRBV15 and TRBJ1-3, is DAMVIQNPRYQVTQFGKPVTLSCSQTLNHNVMYWYQQKSSQAPKLLFHYYDKDFNNEADTPDNFQSRRPNTSFCFLDIRSPGLGDTAMYLCATSRDTVGNTIYFGEGSWLTVV.

V usage is TRBV5-1 and J usage is TRBJ2-3; 7 nucleotides agree with TRBD2. The CDR3 has 14 residues. Looked up from germline, CDR1 is SGHRS and CDR2 is YFSETQ. V was clipped by 4 bases and J by 3 bases; unmatched bases: 5. CDR3 DNA: TGCGCCAGCAGCCTCGTAGCGGGTACAGATACGCAGTATTTT. Its protein is CASSLVAGTDTQYF.

This clonotype was seen many times. The J gene is TRBJ2-3, the V gene TRBV10-3, with a tentative D call TRBD2 (5 bases). Germline V gene sequence: CDR1 ENHRY, CDR2 SYGVKD. V was clipped by 7 bases and J by 5 bases, with 7 bases between them. The CDR3 length is 11 residues. DNA for the CDR3: TGTGCCATCAAACGGGAAGATACGCAGTATTTT. Amino acids: CAIKREDTQYF.

At least ten counts were recorded for this clonotype. This chain joins TRBV29-1 and TRBJ1-2; tentatively, D is TRBD1 (5 bases). The CDR3 sequence is 13 residues long. Looked up from germline, CDR1 is SQVTM and CDR2 is ANQGSEA. V was cut by 4 bases and J by 3 bases, with 12 bases left in between. CDR3 coding DNA: TGCAGCGTTGGAGGGGCAAGGGACTATGGCTACACCTTC. This gives the protein CSVGGARDYGYTF.

The chain couples TRBV30 to TRBJ1-1; D unclear. CDR3 length equals 15 residues. CDR1 and CDR2 (germline): GTSNPN, SVGIG (reference sequence). Trimming shortened V by 2 bases and J by 1 base, and 14 bases separated the two germline ends. The CDR3 bases are TGTGCCTGGAGTCCTAGAAGGACCGGGAACACTGAAGCTTTCTTT. Protein product: CAWSPRRTGNTEAFF. Variable domain in full (rest from reference TRBV30 and TRBJ1-1): SQTIHQWPATLVQPVGSPLSLECTVEGTSNPNLYWYRQAAGRGLQLLFYSVGIGQISSEVPQNLSASRPQDRQFILSSKKLLLSDSGFYLCAWSPRRTGNTEAFFGQGTRLTVV.

This clonotype was recorded many times. The chain combines TRBV7-9 with TRBJ1-2, with D possibly being TRBD1 (5 bases). Trimming left V 7 bases short and J 5 bases short, with 11 bases between. The CDR3 extends over 12 amino acids. Germline V lookup: CDR1 SEHNR, CDR2 FQNEAQ (reference sequence). The CDR3 here is CASTEGSYGYTF. Written as DNA, the CDR3 is TGTGCCAGCACTGAGGGGAGTTATGGCTACACCTTC.

The V gene is TRBV10-2, the J gene TRBJ1-2; D possibly corresponds to TRBD1 (5 bases). CDR1 is WSHSY and CDR2 is SAAADI in the germline V gene. V lost 4 bases and J 2 bases, leaving 14 bases between the germline ends. This CDR3 has 15 amino acids. This CDR3 is CASSARRGPNYGYTF. DNA for the CDR3: TGCGCCAGCAGTGCTCGGAGGGGCCCAAACTATGGCTACACCTTC.

The CDR3 sequence: CASTSPRDSYYEQYF. CDR3 sequence (DNA): TGTGCCAGCACCTCACCCCGGGACTCCTACTACGAGCAGTACTTC. The rearrangement joins TRBV2 to TRBJ2-7; weak D call: TRBD2 (6 bases). Germline CDR1 SNHLY, CDR2 FYNNEI. The CDR3 sequence is 15 residues long. The V and J ends lost 7 bases and 3 bases respectively, with 19 bases between them.

Here the CDR3 reads CASSPDRDRTFHEQYF. CDR3 coding DNA: TGTGCCAGCAGCCCCGACCGGGACAGGACATTCCACGAGCAGTACTTC. This chain connects TRBV11-3 to TRBJ2-7, with 8 bases identical to TRBD1. The V and J ends lost 5 bases and 5 bases, in that order; junction bases with no gene match: 14. CDR3 length equals 16 residues. CDR1 SGHNT and CDR2 YENEEA come from the germline V gene.

CDR3 nucleotides: TGTGCCACCAGCCCGGGACTAGCGGGAGGGCCTGTTAGTAATGAGCAGTTCTTC. Protein: CATSPGLAGGPVSNEQFF. The chain combines TRBV24-1 with TRBJ2-1; the match to TRBD2 covers 16 bases. The ends lost 7 bases at V and 7 bases at J; junction bases unmatched: 12. The germline V gene has CDR1 KGHDR and CDR2 SFDVKD. This CDR3 region has 18 residues.

Comment on this clonotype: The junction shows a germline mismatch at one end, possibly a read error. V is TRBV10-3 and J is TRBJ1-5; D not resolved. There are 14 residues in the CDR3. Germline loops: CDR1 ENHRY, CDR2 SYGVKD. This CDR3 reads CASSELGVGRPQHF. The CDR3 nucleotides are TGTGCCAGCAGTGAGCTGGGCGTCGGTCGGCCCCAGCATTTT.